The 27 T cell receptor beta chains given below trace back to one sample, sequenced in a study of T cells expressing NK-cell markers. TCRdb reprocessed the 5' RACE reads; each CDR3 protein has one entry and no DNA is given. The table gives 500,000 to 600,000 distinct CDR3 sequences; the top ten clones make up under 4.5% of it. Material for sequencing was blood T cells: a sorted CD56 or NKG2C T cell subset, CD4+ or CD8+ T cells, or bulk PBMC T cells (not recorded which). Receptors originate from a man aged 18 to 29 in good health.

This chain links TRBV7-2 with TRBJ1-3. The germline V gene encodes CDR1 SGHTA and CDR2 FQGNSA. This CDR3 region has 16 residues. CDR3 loop: CASSLSGPDSGNTIYF. The full variable domain, completed using reference TRBV7-2 and TRBJ1-3, is GAGVSQSPSNKVTEKGKDVELRCDPISGHTALYWYRQSLGQGLEFLIYFQGNSAPDKSGLPSDRFSAERTGGSVSTLTIQRTQQEDSAVYLCASSLSGPDSGNTIYFGEGSWLTVV.

The chain employs TRBV5-1 and TRBJ1-2; without DNA, the TCRdb call of TRBD1 cannot be checked. The CDR3 extends over 14 amino acids. Germline V lookup: CDR1 SGHRS, CDR2 YFSETQ. The CDR3: CASSRDGSNYGYTF.

This rearrangement joins TRBV27 to TRBJ1-4; TCRdb proposes TRBD1, but this gene call is untestable without DNA. This CDR3 has 15 residues. Germline V lookup: CDR1 MNHEY, CDR2 SMNVEV (reference sequence). CDR3 amino acids: CASSFAGQGSGKLFF.

The rearrangement joins TRBV12-3 or TRBV12-4 to TRBJ1-5; TCRdb reports TRBD1, a call that lacks DNA to check it against. The CDR3 is 14 amino acids. The CDR3 loop is CASRDSYQNQPQHF.

The chain joins TRBV24-1 to TRBJ2-7; as DNA is missing, the TRBD1 call by TCRdb cannot be tested. Germline CDR1 reads KGHDR; CDR2 reads SFDVKD. The CDR3 is 16 residues long. CDR3 protein: CATSDDRQGGTYEQYF.

The chain carries TRBV12-3 or TRBV12-4 and TRBJ2-5; lacking DNA, the TRBD1 call made by TCRdb goes unchecked. The length of the CDR3 is 14 residues. CDR3: CASSPPTARETQYF.

CDR3 in amino acids: CASRLQDEQFF. V and J are TRBV28 and TRBJ2-1. Germline V lookup: CDR1 MDHEN, CDR2 SYDVKM. This CDR3 is built from 11 residues.

The chain joins TRBV4-3 to TRBJ2-1. Germline V gene data show CDR1 as LGHNA and CDR2 as YSLEER. The CDR3 length is 17 residues. CDR3 sequence: CASSQERNSLFYNEQFF.

The chain couples TRBV7-8 to TRBJ2-7. CDR3 length: 14 amino acids. Germline CDR1 and CDR2: SGHVS and FQNEAQ. The CDR3 sequence: CASSLYEKAYEQYF.

The chain recombines TRBV4-3 with TRBJ2-1; TCRdb lists TRBD1, though no DNA is available to test this call. The CDR3 is made up of 14 amino acids. In germline, CDR1 is LGHNA, CDR2 YSLEER. The CDR3 region is CASSVRDGGNEQFF.

This chain joins TRBV12-3 or TRBV12-4 and TRBJ2-1; lacking DNA, the TRBD1 call made by TCRdb goes unchecked. This CDR3 has 15 residues. This chain's CDR3 is CASSFGSTGANEQFF.

CDR3 in amino acids: CASGGVSAGKAKNIQYF. V usage is TRBV12-3 or TRBV12-4 and J usage is TRBJ2-4; the D gene TCRdb calls, TRBD2, cannot be checked with no DNA. The CDR3 contains 17 residues.

The V and J genes are TRBV15 and TRBJ2-3. From germline, CDR1 is LNHNV and CDR2 YYDKDF (reference sequence). This CDR3 contains 14 residues. The CDR3 loop is CATSREIKSLTQYF.

The rearrangement joins TRBV3-1 to TRBJ1-2; the TCRdb call, TRBD1, lacks DNA for checking. The CDR3 sequence is 16 residues long. Germline V gene data show CDR1 as LGHDT and CDR2 as YNNKEL (reference sequence). CDR3 sequence reads: CASSQGPGTGVYGYTF. The variable domain in full, completed from reference TRBV3-1 and TRBJ1-2, reads DTAVSQTPKYLVTQMGNDKSIKCEQNLGHDTMYWYKQDSKKFLKIMFSYNNKELIINETVPNRFSPKSPDKAHLNLHINSLELGDSAVYFCASSQGPGTGVYGYTFGSGTRLTVV.

The chain combines TRBV9 with TRBJ2-2; lacking DNA, the TRBD1 call made by TCRdb goes unchecked. CDR1 SGDLS and CDR2 YYNGEE come from the germline V gene. There are 15 residues in the CDR3. The chain's CDR3 is CASSVGRQGNGELFF.

The chain combines TRBV7-6 with TRBJ2-3. There are 16 residues in the CDR3. Germline values: CDR1 SGHVS, CDR2 FNYEAQ. The CDR3 loop reads CASSLGTLGFTDTQYF.

The J gene is TRBJ2-2, the V gene TRBV12-3 or TRBV12-4; TCRdb's D gene call, TRBD1, goes unchecked for lack of DNA. The CDR3 covers 15 residues. CDR3: CASSFGQSRLGELFF.

V gene TRBV27 combines with J gene TRBJ1-5; TCRdb returns TRBD1, unconfirmable since there is no DNA. Germline values: CDR1 MNHEY, CDR2 SMNVEV (reference sequence). CDR3 length: 14 amino acids. CDR3 sequence: CASSDRQGAQPQHF.

The V and J genes are TRBV5-1 and TRBJ2-1; the TCRdb D gene call, TRBD2, has no DNA to confirm it. The CDR3 length is 13 residues. Germline lookup yields CDR1 SGHRS and CDR2 YFSETQ. CDR3 amino acids: CASSSPTLHEQFF.

This rearrangement joins TRBV4-1 to TRBJ2-1; as DNA is missing, the TRBD2 call by TCRdb cannot be tested. CDR3 length: 15 residues. CDR1 is MGHRA and CDR2 is YSYEKL in the germline V gene. The CDR3 here is CASSPQRGSYNEQFF.

V usage is TRBV5-1 and J usage is TRBJ2-2; TCRdb lists TRBD1, though no DNA is available to test this call. The CDR3 is 17 residues long. The germline gives CDR1 SGHRS, CDR2 YFSETQ. CDR3: CASIKIPGTGDTGELFF.

The V gene is TRBV7-2, the J gene TRBJ2-2; TCRdb returns TRBD1, unconfirmable since there is no DNA. CDR3 length: 13 amino acids. Germline lookup yields CDR1 SGHTA and CDR2 FQGNSA. The CDR3 region is CASREGVTGELFF.

V is TRBV10-3 and J is TRBJ2-1; TCRdb's D call of TRBD2 is untestable without DNA. CDR1 and CDR2 from the germline V gene are ENHRY and SYGVKD. CDR3 size: 15 residues. This chain's CDR3 is CAISDWAGPYNEQFF.

The chain couples TRBV20-1 to TRBJ2-7. The germline CDR1 and CDR2 sequences are DFQATT and SNEGSKA (reference sequence). CDR3 length: 14 amino acids. The CDR3 here is CSTTQLVQSGEQYF.

V usage is TRBV7-8 and J usage is TRBJ2-3; TCRdb designates TRBD2, a call that cannot be tested without DNA. The CDR3 runs 15 residues. From germline, CDR1 is SGHVS and CDR2 FQNEAQ. This CDR3 reads CASSLSALAWDTQYF. The entire variable domain, with the rest obtained from reference TRBV7-8 and TRBJ2-3, is as follows: GAGVSQSPRYKVAKRGQDVALRCDPISGHVSLFWYQQALGQGPEFLTYFQNEAQLDKSGLPSDRFFAERPEGSVSTLKIQRTQQEDSAVYLCASSLSALAWDTQYFGPGTRLTVL.

This sequence joins TRBV15 and TRBJ1-1. Germline values: CDR1 LNHNV, CDR2 YYDKDF (reference sequence). This CDR3 spans 14 amino acids. CDR3 sequence: CATRGGGLDTEAFF.

V usage is TRBV29-1 and J usage is TRBJ1-5; the D call from TCRdb, TRBD1, cannot be confirmed without DNA. Germline CDR1 reads SQVTM; CDR2 reads ANQGSEA. The CDR3 loop spans 15 amino acids. Here the CDR3 reads CSASTGDRPGQPQHF.